This TCR beta chain was captured by sequencing in a study of blood T cell repertoires in COVID-19. Study-wide background: The United States, Italy and Spain supplied acute and convalescent COVID-19 samples.

CDR3 length equals 14 residues. Germline V lookup: CDR1 KGHDR, CDR2 SFDVKD. Trimming cost V 8 bases and J 2 bases; bases outside gene matches: 6. This clone was seen a handful of times. Libraries were prepared by immunoSEQ multiplex PCR; TCRdb keeps only in-frame clonotypes and omits some of them. Of some 200,000 clones detected, approximately 90% appear once; the ten largest clones hold around 0.5%. Sequencing input: peripheral blood. The TCR sequence derives from a man over 45 with acute or convalescent COVID-19. The V and J genes are TRBV24-1 and TRBJ2-7, with 9 bases identical to TRBD2. CDR3: CATTRTSAAYEQYF. For the CDR3, the DNA is TGTGCCACCACTCGGACTAGCGCAGCCTACGAGCAGTACTTC.